A single sample is the source of the 29 T cell receptor beta chains below, sequenced in a study of shared clonotypes between healthy human individuals. Naive CD8 cells comprised CD45RO-negative, CCR7-positively selected cells, excluding terminally differentiated effector memory CD45RA+ cells. Libraries were prepared by immunoSEQ multiplex PCR; TCRdb keeps only in-frame clonotypes and omits some of them. The table records about 820,000 clones, 92% of them present only once. Source material: naive CD8+ T cells sorted from blood. These receptors all stem from a man aged 25-45 years in good health.

The V call is TRBV6-1, the J call TRBJ2-1; 7 bases agree with TRBD1. The germline CDR1 and CDR2 sequences are MNHNS and SASEGT. V shed 9 bases, J shed 5 bases, and the junction held 7 bases outside the gene matches. The CDR3 is 13 residues long. DNA for the CDR3: TGTGCCAGTGACAGGGAAGGACACAATGAGCAGTTCTTC. It is translated as CASDREGHNEQFF.

The chain recombines TRBV10-2 with TRBJ2-7; 8 bases line up with TRBD1. This CDR3 contains 17 residues. In germline, CDR1 is WSHSY, CDR2 SAAADI. J gave up 0 bases and V 0 bases, and 7 bases lay outside the gene matches. DNA for the CDR3: TGCGCCAGCAGTGAGTCGTATCAGGGGGCCTACTCCTACGAGCAGTACTTC. It specifies CASSESYQGAYSYEQYF.

V is TRBV7-9 and J is TRBJ2-5; D possibly corresponds to TRBD2 (5 bases). V lost 5 bases to trimming and J lost 0 bases, with 19 bases between them. Germline V gives CDR1 SEHNR, CDR2 FQNEAQ (reference sequence). CDR3 length: 17 residues. CDR3 DNA: TGTGCCAGCAGCGCCTGGGATCGGACTTTGTACCAAGAGACCCAGTACTTC. Translating it yields CASSAWDRTLYQETQYF.

V usage is TRBV30 and J usage is TRBJ2-3; maybe TRBD2 (5 bases). There are 15 residues in the CDR3. Germline V gene lookup returns CDR1 GTSNPN and CDR2 SVGIG (reference sequence). Trimming stripped 2 bases from V and 2 bases from J, with 14 bases between. The CDR3 DNA reads as TGTGCCTGGAGTAATGAGGGCAGAAACACAGATACGCAGTATTTT. As protein: CAWSNEGRNTDTQYF.

This rearrangement joins TRBV19 to TRBJ1-4; D is unclear. The CDR3 totals 12 residues. Germline CDR1 LNHDA, CDR2 SQIVND (reference sequence). V was cut by 3 bases and J by 5 bases, with 4 bases left in between. For the CDR3, the DNA is TGTGCCAGTAGTATGTTAAATGAAAAACTGTTTTTT. Translated, it gives CASSMLNEKLFF.

The chain employs TRBV11-2 and TRBJ2-7; D unresolved. The CDR3 runs to 15 residues. Trimming shortened V by 1 base and J by 5 bases, and 15 bases separated the two germline ends. The V gene's germline CDR1 is SGHAT and CDR2 FQNNGV. DNA of the CDR3: TGTGCCAGCAGCTTAGGTAGGGCAGGAGTCGACGAGCAGTACTTC. Protein sequence: CASSLGRAGVDEQYF.

The chain links TRBV27 to TRBJ2-5; 9 bases fit TRBD1. The CDR3 runs 15 residues. V was pared by 5 bases and J by 5 bases, with 9 bases of the junction left unmatched. CDR1 is MNHEY and CDR2 is SMNVEV in the germline V gene (reference sequence). In DNA form, the CDR3 reads TGTGCCAGCAGTCCGGGACAGGGAGTCCAGGAGACCCAGTACTTC. Translating gives CASSPGQGVQETQYF.

This chain joins TRBV7-9 and TRBJ1-2; D is uncertain. CDR1 is SEHNR, CDR2 FQNEAQ, per germline (reference sequence). The CDR3 runs to 14 residues. With 0 bases removed from V and 4 bases from J, the gap between germline ends came to 9 bases. DNA for the CDR3: TGTGCCAGCAGCTTAGCGGGAAGTTCCTATGGCTACACCTTC. This encodes CASSLAGSSYGYTF. Using reference TRBV7-9 and TRBJ1-2 for the parts outside the CDR3, the full variable domain is DTGVSQNPRHKITKRGQNVTFRCDPISEHNRLYWYRQTLGQGPEFLTYFQNEAQLEKSRLLSDRFSAERPKGSFSTLEIQRTEQGDSAMYLCASSLAGSSYGYTFGSGTRLTVV.

The genes are TRBV6-4 and TRBJ2-5; 9 nucleotides agree with TRBD2. Germline CDR1 reads MRHNA; CDR2 reads SNTAGT. The CDR3 spans 15 residues. After removal of 3 bases from V and 2 bases from J, the junction contained 4 bases not matched to a gene. The CDR3 loop is CASSEGAGGQETQYF. CDR3 coding DNA: TGTGCCAGCAGTGAAGGAGCGGGGGGTCAAGAGACCCAGTACTTC.

J is TRBJ2-3 and V is TRBV16; TRBD2 agrees at 11 bases. The CDR3 totals 18 residues. Trimming at V came to 5 bases and at J to 0 bases, leaving 10 bases not matched to a gene. Germline CDR1 and CDR2: KGHSY and FQNENV. The CDR3 spells CASSDPGLAVRSTDTQYF. The CDR3 nucleotides are TGTGCCAGCAGCGACCCGGGACTAGCGGTAAGAAGCACAGATACGCAGTATTTT.

The genes are TRBV5-4 and TRBJ2-7, with D possibly TRBD2 on 5 matching bases. CDR1 is SGHNT, CDR2 YYREEE, per germline (reference sequence). This CDR3 contains 15 residues. Trimming shortened V by 2 bases and J by 5 bases, and 17 bases separated the two germline ends. The CDR3: CASSFGGLPLDEQYF. CDR3 DNA sequence: TGTGCCAGCAGCTTCGGAGGACTTCCACTTGACGAGCAGTACTTC.

The chain recombines TRBV28 with TRBJ2-1; 10 bases are a match to TRBD1. CDR1 MDHEN and CDR2 SYDVKM come from the germline V gene. The CDR3 runs 15 residues. V was clipped by 3 bases and J by 6 bases; unmatched bases: 5. The DNA of the CDR3 is TGTGCCAGCAGTTTTGGGACAGGGGCCTCCAATGAGCAGTTCTTC. It encodes CASSFGTGASNEQFF.

About this clone itself: This same CDR3 is encoded by further DNA sequences in the sample. The V gene is TRBV9, the J gene TRBJ2-1; possible D gene TRBD2, 5 bases. The CDR3 runs 14 residues. Looked up from germline, CDR1 is SGDLS and CDR2 is YYNGEE. With 0 bases removed from V and 7 bases from J, the gap between germline ends came to 11 bases. The CDR3 DNA sequence: TGTGCCAGCAGCGTAGCAGGCGGGTTGAATGAGCAGTTCTTC. It encodes CASSVAGGLNEQFF.

This clone was detected once. The chain uses TRBV10-3 and TRBJ2-1; 10 bases map to TRBD2. V trimming: 4 bases; J trimming: 10 bases; junction bases outside the gene matches: 16. The germline V gene has CDR1 ENHRY and CDR2 SYGVKD. The CDR3 extends over 17 amino acids. In DNA form, the CDR3 reads TGTGCCATCAGTGGAGCCCAACTGCTAGCGGGAGAGGGGGAGCAGTTCTTC. It codes for CAISGAQLLAGEGEQFF.

The chain combines TRBV28 with TRBJ2-3; D is possibly TRBD1 or TRBD2 (5 bases each). The V gene's germline CDR1 is MDHEN and CDR2 SYDVKM. This CDR3 is 14 amino acids long. V was cut by 6 bases and J by 1 base, with 11 bases left in between. In DNA form, the CDR3 reads TGTGCCAGCAGGGGGGAACGTCGCACAGATACGCAGTATTTT. Protein product: CASRGERRTDTQYF.

This clone was seen many times. The chain carries TRBV5-5 and TRBJ2-3; 9 positions agree with TRBD2. CDR1 and CDR2 from the germline V gene are SGHKS and YYEKEE (reference sequence). The CDR3 has 16 amino acids. The V gene end was trimmed by 3 bases and the J gene end by 4 bases; junction bases not matched to a gene: 9. The CDR3, as DNA: TGTGCCAGCAGCTACTTAGCGGGAGACGGAGCAGATACGCAGTATTTT. It specifies CASSYLAGDGADTQYF.

V usage is TRBV7-9 and J usage is TRBJ2-2; possible D gene TRBD2, 6 bases. The V gene's germline CDR1 is SEHNR and CDR2 FQNEAQ (reference sequence). This CDR3 region has 16 residues. Trimming shortened V by 2 bases and J by 5 bases, and 15 bases separated the two germline ends. The CDR3 region has the DNA TGTGCCAGCAGCTTATCCCCGGGAGTGTATACCGGGGAGCTGTTTTTT. Translation gives CASSLSPGVYTGELFF.

This clone was counted a single time. The rearrangement uses TRBV6-6 and TRBJ2-3; D uncertain. Per germline, CDR1 MNHNY and CDR2 SVGAGI (reference sequence). The CDR3 is made up of 14 amino acids. Trimming stripped 0 bases from V and 0 bases from J, with 4 bases between. The CDR3 loop reads CASSYSLSTDTQYF. DNA for the CDR3: TGTGCCAGCAGTTACTCGCTTAGCACAGATACGCAGTATTTT.

The chain couples TRBV10-3 to TRBJ2-3; TRBD2 matches at 10 bases. Germline V CDR1 and CDR2: ENHRY, SYGVKD. J was trimmed by 2 bases and V by 11 bases; bases with no gene match: 10. This CDR3 region has 15 residues. The CDR3 protein is CAATPSGRTTDTQYF. The CDR3 region has the DNA TGTGCCGCGACGCCTAGCGGGAGAACCACAGATACGCAGTATTTT.

This clone was counted once. The genes are TRBV6-1 and TRBJ1-4, with D tentatively TRBD1 (5 bases). This CDR3 is 17 amino acids long. V gave up 2 bases and J gave up 5 bases, with 18 bases separating them. Germline loops: CDR1 MNHNS, CDR2 SASEGT. CDR3: CASSEWVGTDQNEKLFF. For the CDR3, the DNA is TGTGCCAGCAGTGAATGGGTCGGGACGGATCAAAATGAAAAACTGTTTTTT.

The CDR3: CASSEGSSSGNTIYF. The CDR3 DNA reads as TGTGCCAGCAGTGAAGGTTCAAGCTCTGGAAACACCATATATTTT. The chain joins TRBV2 to TRBJ1-3; no definite D call. Trimming cost V 1 base and J 0 bases, with 7 bases left between them. CDR1 is SNHLY and CDR2 is FYNNEI in the germline V gene. The CDR3 runs 15 residues.

The rearrangement joins TRBV7-2 to TRBJ2-7; 13 nucleotides match TRBD2. There are 17 residues in the CDR3. J was trimmed by 4 bases and V by 5 bases; bases with no gene match: 11. In germline, CDR1 is SGHTA, CDR2 FQGNSA. CDR3 loop: CASSAGLAGDAGYEQYF. In nucleotides, the CDR3 is TGTGCCAGCAGCGCCGGACTAGCGGGAGACGCGGGGTACGAGCAGTACTTC. Full variable domain (missing parts from reference TRBV7-2 and TRBJ2-7): GAGVSQSPSNKVTEKGKDVELRCDPISGHTALYWYRQSLGQGLEFLIYFQGNSAPDKSGLPSDRFSAERTGGSVSTLTIQRTQQEDSAVYLCASSAGLAGDAGYEQYFGPGTRLTVT.

The V and J genes are TRBV11-2 and TRBJ2-5, with TRBD1 matching over 11 bases. The V gene's germline CDR1 is SGHAT and CDR2 FQNNGV. The CDR3 extends over 15 amino acids. The J segment lost 1 base and the V segment lost 5 bases, leaving 3 bases of the junction unmatched. In DNA form, the CDR3 reads TGTGCCAGCAGCCGGACAGGGGGCTCCCAAGAGACCCAGTACTTC. Amino acid sequence: CASSRTGGSQETQYF. Supplemented by reference TRBV11-2 and TRBJ2-5, the full variable domain reads EAGVAQSPRYKIIEKRQSVAFWCNPISGHATLYWYQQILGQGPKLLIQFQNNGVVDDSQLPKDRFSAERLKGVDSTLKIQPAKLEDSAVYLCASSRTGGSQETQYFGPGTRLLVL.

This sequence joins TRBV7-9 and TRBJ2-2, with 9 positions matching TRBD1. Per germline, CDR1 SEHNR and CDR2 FQNEAQ (reference sequence). CDR3 length: 14 residues. Unmatched junction bases numbered 5, after V lost 5 bases and J lost 7 bases. The CDR3 sequence: CASSRGQGGGELFF. CDR3 nucleotide sequence: TGTGCCAGCAGCCGGGGACAGGGCGGCGGGGAGCTGTTTTTT.

The rearrangement links TRBV9 to TRBJ2-5; 7 positions agree with TRBD1. V was pared by 0 bases and J by 1 base, with 3 bases of the junction left unmatched. Germline V lookup: CDR1 SGDLS, CDR2 YYNGEE. The CDR3 length is 15 residues. CDR3 coding DNA: TGTGCCAGCAGCGTAGCTGGGACAGCCCAAGAGACCCAGTACTTC. It codes for CASSVAGTAQETQYF.

This rearrangement joins TRBV7-9 to TRBJ2-1; the match to TRBD2 covers 13 bases. The J segment lost 7 bases and the V segment lost 4 bases, leaving 4 bases of the junction unmatched. This CDR3 spans 15 amino acids. Germline-derived CDR1 and CDR2 are SEHNR and FQNEAQ (reference sequence). The CDR3 DNA sequence: TGTGCCAGCAGCTGGACTAGCGGGAGTGAAAATGAGCAGTTCTTC. This codes for CASSWTSGSENEQFF.

The V and J genes are TRBV4-3 and TRBJ2-7; 7 bases are a match to TRBD1. Germline V gene sequence: CDR1 LGHNA, CDR2 YSLEER. V lost 0 bases, J lost 4 bases, and 12 bases stayed unmatched. There are 17 residues in the CDR3. The CDR3 region is CASSQDPDRVNSYEQYF. CDR3 DNA sequence: TGCGCCAGCAGCCAAGATCCTGACAGGGTAAATTCGTACGAGCAGTACTTC.

This chain links TRBV19 with TRBJ1-1; D gene ambiguous. Trimming took off 1 base at V and 9 bases at J, with 15 bases between the two ends. Per the germline V gene, CDR1 is LNHDA and CDR2 is SQIVND (reference sequence). This CDR3 has 14 residues. CDR3 protein: CASSIGFVGEQAFF. Here the CDR3 DNA reads TGTGCCAGTAGTATAGGTTTCGTCGGAGAACAAGCTTTCTTT.

This clone was counted a few times. This chain links TRBV9 with TRBJ2-7; D assignment may be TRBD1 or TRBD2 (5 bases each). V was trimmed by 8 bases and J by 5 bases, leaving 17 bases between them. Germline CDR1 is SGDLS and CDR2 is YYNGEE. The CDR3 extends over 13 amino acids. CDR3 sequence: CASSKERGNEQYF. Here the CDR3 DNA reads TGTGCCAGTTCTAAGGAGAGGGGCAACGAGCAGTACTTC.